This TCR beta chain appears in the sequencing data of a study of T cells in women clearing cervical HPV infection. Study summary: Blood came at first lesion visit for cases, post-clearance for controls.

On this clone: The CDR3 is cut off 3 residues early in the read; its end comes from the germline J gene.

Between the trimmed V and J ends, which lost 5 bases and 2 bases, there was a span of 7 bases. The CDR3 contains 14 residues. Germline V gene sequence: CDR1 SEHNR, CDR2 FQNEAQ (reference sequence). Sequencing was performed with immunoSEQ multiplex PCR; in TCRdb, only in-frame clones are kept and a portion is missing. The sample has approximately 28,000 clones. The sequencing input was blood buffy coat. This receptor was taken from a woman aged 18 to 69 with a cervical HPV16 infection that either progressed to CIN3+ or cleared (not recorded which). V usage is TRBV7-9 and J usage is TRBJ2-6, with D possibly TRBD1 on 5 matching bases. CDR3: CASSLRAGANVLTF. CDR3 DNA, as far as it was read: TGTGCCAGCAGCCTCAGGGCTGGGGCCAACGTC.